This T cell receptor (beta chain) was documented in a study of beta chain features in type 1 diabetes. Since all of the isolated RNA was reverse transcribed, expressed TCRB transcripts were what got sequenced. Mean read depth for naive, central memory and regulatory T cell samples was around 3.8 million reads. TCRdb's table, derived via immunoSEQ multiplex PCR, lists solely in-frame clones and lacks some. The sample includes around 360,000 clones, around 12% seen only once; the top ten take around 0.01%. CD4+ cells of the naive, central memory, regulatory and stem cell-like memory types were sorted via CD45RO/CCR7/CD25/CD127/CD95/CD27. Study observations and caveats: More deletions and fewer insertions at VDJ junctions were found in patients with type 1 diabetes. All four CD4+ subsets from Type 1 diabetes patients carried moderately but significantly shorter TCRB CDR3s.

The CDR3 contains 15 residues. Germline assignment: CDR1 SEHNR and CDR2 FQNEAQ (reference sequence). V shed 5 bases and J shed 4 bases, with 16 bases lying between them. This clone was seen only a few times. The antigen is unknown. Sample: naive CD4+ T cells from blood. The source is a woman under 30 with type 1 diabetes. The J gene is TRBJ2-3, the V gene TRBV7-9; weak D call: TRBD2 (7 bases). The CDR3 sequence is CASSPGGLAADTQYF. In DNA form, the CDR3 reads TGTGCCAGCAGCCCCGGGGGGCTAGCAGCAGATACGCAGTATTTT.